The 26 T cell receptor beta chains reported below all come from one sample, sequenced in a study of T cells in Graves' hyperthyroidism and ophthalmopathy. RNA transcripts were the template for amplifying TCR beta CDR3 regions. The HTBI primer set was used in a first-round RT-PCR of the TCR CDR3. TCRdb re-analysed the multiplex PCR reads in MiXCR, keeping a single row per CDR3 protein. The sample comprises under 400,000 distinct CDR3 sequences, around 15% of which are singletons, and roughly a fifth rests with the top ten. Sequencing was carried out using blood. These receptors were collected from a woman aged 55-69 years with Graves' ophthalmopathy.

This clonotype was counted only a few times. The chain recombines TRBV9 with TRBJ2-7, with D maybe TRBD2 (6 bases). Germline V gene lookup returns CDR1 SGDLS and CDR2 YYNGEE. This CDR3 has 16 amino acids. With 1 base removed from V and 4 bases from J, the gap between germline ends came to 18 bases. The CDR3 DNA reads as TGTGCCAGCAGCGTATCACCGGGGGAGCGTTGGTACGAGCAGTACTTC. Protein product: CASSVSPGERWYEQYF. The full variable domain, completed using reference TRBV9 and TRBJ2-7, is DSGVTQTPKHLITATGQRVTLRCSPRSGDLSVYWYQQSLDQGLQFLIQYYNGEERAKGNILERFSAQQFPDLHSELNLSSLELGDSALYFCASSVSPGERWYEQYFGPGTRLTVT.

This clonotype was picked up many times. This rearrangement joins TRBV20-1 to TRBJ2-3; no clear D. The CDR3 totals 11 residues. The ends were cut back, 3 bases at V and 1 base at J, with 2 bases in the middle. In germline, CDR1 is DFQATT, CDR2 SNEGSKA (reference sequence). CDR3 in DNA: TGCAGTGCTAGCGGCACAGATACGCAGTATTTT. It encodes CSASGTDTQYF.

This chain links TRBV12-3 or TRBV12-4 with TRBJ2-2, with TRBD2 matching over 7 bases. V lost 5 bases to trimming and J lost 1 base; unmatched junction nucleotides: 4. The CDR3 extends over 15 amino acids. The CDR3 DNA follows: TGTGCCAGCAGTGAGGCTAGCGGGAACACCGGGGAGCTGTTTTTT. This gives the protein CASSEASGNTGELFF.

This clonotype was found many times. The chain is built from TRBV3-1 and TRBJ1-5, with D uncertain. Germline CDR1 LGHDT, CDR2 YNNKEL (reference sequence). Trimming left V 0 bases short and J 3 bases short, with 6 bases between. There are 14 residues in the CDR3. CDR3 nucleotides: TGTGCCAGCAGCCAAGACAGAGCCAATCAGCCCCAGCATTTT. This encodes CASSQDRANQPQHF.

This clonotype was seen at least ten times. This sequence joins TRBV28 and TRBJ1-1, with D tentatively TRBD1 (5 bases). Trimming took off 3 bases at V and 5 bases at J, with 16 bases between the two ends. Germline lookup yields CDR1 MDHEN and CDR2 SYDVKM. This CDR3 region has 15 residues. DNA for the CDR3: TGTGCCAGCAGTTTTCGAAAACGGGGGTTTACTGAAGCTTTCTTT. Translating it yields CASSFRKRGFTEAFF.

This clonotype was seen a handful of times. The chain recombines TRBV12-3 or TRBV12-4 with TRBJ2-3; TRBD2 aligns across 14 bases. The CDR3 sequence is 20 residues long. V shed 3 bases and J 1 base; nucleotides not matched to a gene: 12. Written as DNA, the CDR3 is TGTGCCAGCAGTTTCTCGGGGCGACTAGCGGGAGGGCCGGGCACAGATACGCAGTATTTT. This gives the protein CASSFSGRLAGGPGTDTQYF.

This clonotype appeared many times. CDR3 amino acids: CASSPASQETQYF. DNA of the CDR3: TGTGCCAGCAGTCCCGCTAGCCAAGAGACCCAGTACTTC. V is TRBV7-9 and J is TRBJ2-5; D is undetermined. The CDR3 runs to 13 residues. V shed 6 bases and J shed 1 base, with 9 bases lying between them. In germline, CDR1 is SEHNR, CDR2 FQNEAQ (reference sequence).

In its sample, this clonotype was seen a few times. The chain is built from TRBV5-1 and TRBJ2-7; a possible D gene is TRBD2 (5 bases). The length of the CDR3 is 14 residues. The ends were cut back, 0 bases at V and 0 bases at J, with 7 bases in the middle. CDR1 and CDR2 from the germline V gene are SGHRS and YFSETQ. Here the CDR3 DNA reads TGCGCCAGCAGCTTGGTGGACTCCTCCTACGAGCAGTACTTC. This gives the protein CASSLVDSSYEQYF. Complete variable domain (other parts from reference TRBV5-1 and TRBJ2-7): KAGVTQTPRYLIKTRGQQVTLSCSPISGHRSVSWYQQTPGQGLQFLFEYFSETQRNKGNFPGRFSGRQFSNSRSEMNVSTLELGDSALYLCASSLVDSSYEQYFGPGTRLTVT.

This clonotype was found many times. This chain joins TRBV7-3 and TRBJ2-3; D remains unclear. The V end was cut by 5 bases, the J end by 2 bases, with 5 bases between. Germline lookup yields CDR1 SGHTA and CDR2 FQGTGA. This CDR3 has 12 amino acids. CDR3 DNA sequence: TGTGCCAGCAGCCCCGACACAGATACGCAGTATTTT. The encoded protein is CASSPDTDTQYF. Based on the CDR3 plus reference TRBV7-3 and TRBJ2-3, the full variable domain is GAGVSQTPSNKVTEKGKYVELRCDPISGHTALYWYRQSLGQGPEFLIYFQGTGAADDSGLPNDRFFAVRPEGSVSTLKIQRTERGDSAVYLCASSPDTDTQYFGPGTRLTVL.

This clonotype was counted ten times or more. Here the CDR3 DNA reads TGTGCCAGCAGTCTTCAGGGGATAGGCACTGAAGCTTTCTTT. Translated: CASSLQGIGTEAFF. This chain links TRBV28 with TRBJ1-1, with D perhaps TRBD1 (6 bases). V lost 5 bases and J 4 bases, leaving 14 bases between the germline ends. The CDR3 extends over 14 amino acids. Germline V lookup: CDR1 MDHEN, CDR2 SYDVKM.

Ten or more counts support this clonotype. The chain joins TRBV7-8 to TRBJ2-7; D possibly corresponds to TRBD2 (6 bases). V gave up 6 bases and J gave up 4 bases, with 16 bases separating them. Germline V gives CDR1 SGHVS, CDR2 FQNEAQ. This CDR3 is 14 amino acids long. The CDR3 coding sequence is TGTGCCAGCAGACAGGACAATGGACTATACGAGCAGTACTTC. This sequence encodes CASRQDNGLYEQYF.

The chain is built from TRBV15 and TRBJ2-2; D is unclear. The V gene lost 4 bases and the J gene lost 2 bases, with 11 bases spanning the gap. CDR1 and CDR2 from the germline V gene are LNHNV and YYDKDF (reference sequence). This CDR3 has 15 residues. Here the CDR3 reads CATSTRTENTGELFF. Written as DNA, the CDR3 is TGTGCCACCAGCACAAGGACGGAAAACACCGGGGAGCTGTTTTTT. Looking up the rest from reference TRBV15 and TRBJ2-2 gives the full variable domain: DAMVIQNPRYQVTQFGKPVTLSCSQTLNHNVMYWYQQKSSQAPKLLFHYYDKDFNNEADTPDNFQSRRPNTSFCFLDIRSPGLGDTAMYLCATSTRTENTGELFFGEGSRLTVL.

This clonotype was picked up many times. The chain combines TRBV28 with TRBJ2-7; 7 bases match TRBD1. Germline values: CDR1 MDHEN, CDR2 SYDVKM. The CDR3 extends over 13 amino acids. After removal of 7 bases from V and 4 bases from J, the junction contained 7 bases not matched to a gene. The CDR3 sequence is CASTTGNRYEQYF. In DNA form, the CDR3 reads TGTGCCAGCACGACAGGGAATAGGTACGAGCAGTACTTC. Full variable domain (outside the CDR3, taken from reference TRBV28 and TRBJ2-7): DVKVTQSSRYLVKRTGEKVFLECVQDMDHENMFWYRQDPGLGLRLIYFSYDVKMKEKGDIPEGYSVSREKKERFSLILESASTNQTSMYLCASTTGNRYEQYFGPGTRLTVT.

This clonotype was found a few times. Mismatch with germline at one junction end may stem from a read error. The chain combines TRBV28 with TRBJ2-1; 10 nucleotides align to TRBD1. CDR3 length: 19 amino acids. Germline values: CDR1 MDHEN, CDR2 SYDVKM. The CDR3 here is CAGSPGTGVPDGGLNEQFF. The CDR3 DNA reads as TGTGCCGGCAGCCCCGGGACAGGGGTTCCGGATGGGGGTCTCAATGAGCAGTTCTTC.

The gene calls are TRBV6-1 and TRBJ1-4, with D uncertain. This CDR3 has 14 residues. CDR1 is MNHNS and CDR2 is SASEGT in the germline V gene. Trimming stripped 7 bases from V and 3 bases from J, with 12 bases between. CDR3 region: CASTEPVANEKLFF. The DNA of the CDR3 is TGTGCCAGCACCGAACCGGTTGCTAATGAAAAACTGTTTTTT.

The sample holds many counts of this clonotype. The CDR3 loop reads CATSDSTGRLSSYNEQFF. DNA for the CDR3: TGTGCCACCAGTGATTCCACGGGGCGGTTAAGCTCCTACAATGAGCAGTTCTTC. This chain uses TRBV24-1 with TRBJ2-1; D assignment may be TRBD1 or TRBD2 (5 bases each). This CDR3 is 18 amino acids long. The ends were cut back, 2 bases at V and 0 bases at J, with 16 bases in the middle. Looked up from germline, CDR1 is KGHDR and CDR2 is SFDVKD.

This clonotype has a count of ten or more. The rearrangement uses TRBV14 and TRBJ2-6; D is unresolved. CDR1 and CDR2 (germline): SGHDN, FVKESK. Trimming took 9 bases from V and 4 from J, leaving 7 bases between them. This CDR3 region has 12 residues. CDR3 amino acids: CASAPGANVLTF. The CDR3 nucleotides are TGTGCCAGTGCGCCGGGGGCCAACGTCCTGACTTTC.

This clonotype occurred many times. V gene TRBV12-3 or TRBV12-4 combines with J gene TRBJ1-4; D is possibly TRBD1 (5 bases). Trimming stripped 2 bases from V and 8 bases from J, with 12 bases between. The CDR3 runs 14 residues. CDR3 nucleotide sequence: TGTGCCAGCAGTTTATACGAAGCAGGGGAAAAACTGTTTTTT. Its translation: CASSLYEAGEKLFF.

This clonotype was observed a handful of times. The chain joins TRBV7-9 to TRBJ1-1; 7 nucleotides match TRBD1. The germline V gene encodes CDR1 SEHNR and CDR2 FQNEAQ (reference sequence). There are 15 residues in the CDR3. V shed 5 bases and J 1 base; nucleotides not matched to a gene: 7. The CDR3 DNA reads TGTGCCAGCAGCGGAGGGGGACAGTCGAACACTGAAGCTTTCTTT. Protein sequence: CASSGGGQSNTEAFF.

The rearrangement joins TRBV20-1 to TRBJ2-3, with 9 positions matching TRBD2. CDR1 DFQATT and CDR2 SNEGSKA come from the germline V gene (reference sequence). The V and J ends lost 6 bases and 1 base, in that order; junction bases with no gene match: 5. This CDR3 comprises 14 residues. The DNA for the CDR3 is TGCAGTGCCGCTAGCGGGAAGGGCACAGATACGCAGTATTTT. Encoded protein: CSAASGKGTDTQYF.

This clonotype was picked up many times. This sequence joins TRBV6-1 and TRBJ2-7; 7 bases line up with TRBD1. Germline V gives CDR1 MNHNS, CDR2 SASEGT. This CDR3 is 14 amino acids long. Trimming cost V 6 bases and J 3 bases; bases outside gene matches: 8. The CDR3 nucleotides are TGTGCCAGCAGAGAACGGGACAGAGACTACGAGCAGTACTTC. This encodes CASRERDRDYEQYF.

This clonotype has at least ten counts. The CDR3 DNA sequence: TGTGCCAGCAGTCCCCGGGAATCAGATACGCAGTATTTT. Translation: CASSPRESDTQYF. The chain combines TRBV28 with TRBJ2-3; the D gene is possibly TRBD2 (5 bases). V was clipped by 5 bases and J by 4 bases, with 10 bases between them. CDR3 length equals 13 residues. Germline V gives CDR1 MDHEN, CDR2 SYDVKM.

This clonotype appeared many times. V and J are TRBV27 and TRBJ1-1; no definite D call. V lost 3 bases, J lost 8 bases, and 16 bases lay in between. CDR3 size: 14 residues. Germline V gene data show CDR1 as MNHEY and CDR2 as SMNVEV (reference sequence). The CDR3 DNA follows: TGTGCCAGCAGTTTTACCGACGCACAGAGGGAAGCTTTCTTT. Protein sequence: CASSFTDAQREAFF.

The table lists this clonotype with many counts. The chain employs TRBV20-1 and TRBJ2-7, with D perhaps being TRBD1 or TRBD2 (5 bases each). CDR3 size: 14 residues. CDR1 DFQATT and CDR2 SNEGSKA come from the germline V gene (reference sequence). V was clipped by 0 bases and J by 6 bases, with 15 bases between them. The CDR3 region has the DNA TGCAGTGCTAGAGATTCGGGCCGGGGCGGCGAGCAGTACTTC. It specifies CSARDSGRGGEQYF.

The sample holds many counts of this clonotype. The rearrangement uses TRBV7-2 and TRBJ2-3; tentatively, D is TRBD1 (6 bases). The V gene's germline CDR1 is SGHTA and CDR2 FQGNSA. The CDR3 is made up of 16 amino acids. V shed 1 base and J shed 0 bases, with 11 bases lying between them. Written as DNA, the CDR3 is TGTGCCAGCAGCTTAGGTCCGCAGGGGAGCACAGATACGCAGTATTTT. Its protein is CASSLGPQGSTDTQYF.

The sample holds a few counts of this clonotype. The chain joins TRBV27 to TRBJ2-3; possible D gene TRBD1, 5 bases. The V gene's germline CDR1 is MNHEY and CDR2 SMNVEV (reference sequence). V was pared by 3 bases and J by 5 bases, with 6 bases between. This CDR3 region has 12 residues. The CDR3 DNA reads TGTGCCAGCAGTTTTGGACAAGATACGCAGTATTTT. Translating it yields CASSFGQDTQYF.